The sequence of this TCR beta chain was determined in a study of cytomegalovirus exposure and HLA in healthy donors. General observations from the study: In a later analysis, HLA-associated beta chains showed higher expansion and lower generation probabilities than comparable chains. Presence/absence analyses rested on an assumption that sequencing depth was roughly uniform across donors. Rates of TCR association differed by HLA locus in a later analysis, with DRB1 highest and HLA-C lowest.

About this clone: Its antigen is still unknown.

In the PCR, 60 Vbeta and 13 Jbeta primers were used. The protocol was immunoSEQ multiplex PCR, while the TCRdb copy is restricted to in-frame clones and leaves out a portion. The sample has about 160,000 clones, around 80% seen once; the top ten hold 4.5%. The CDR3 contains 15 residues. The germline V gene has CDR1 SGHTA and CDR2 FQGNSA. V lost 1 base and J lost 7; bases outside the gene matches: 6. This sequence joins TRBV7-2 and TRBJ1-2, with 10 bases that match TRBD1. Sequencing was done on a sample of PBMCs. The receptor's source is a woman between 45 and 65 years old in good health and CMV-seropositive. As DNA, the CDR3 is TGTGCCAGCAGCTTAGGCCCGGACAGGGGGGCTGGCTACACCTTC. It specifies CASSLGPDRGAGYTF.